This T cell receptor beta chain was retrieved from a study of identical twins' blood T cells (dated by TCRdb to the early 2010s). Background for the entire study: The 12 libraries, six for the alpha chain and six for the beta chain, yielded around 50 million Illumina reads in total. TCR alpha and beta chain repertoires of three pairs of monozygous twins were compared using next-generation sequencing to assess genetic influence on repertoire formation.

This clonotype has just a few counts. What this receptor recognizes is not known. Base qualities are not at hand, and no much larger clone is one base apart. What the study reported, not specific to this receptor: The count of CDR3 clonotypes shared by two donors depended mainly on the product of the two donors' cloneset sizes, and twins did not clearly depart from this trend. Because the twins were reared together, environmental influences could not be ruled out as the explanation for twin similarity. Among the most abundant TCRbeta clonotypes, more CDR3 sequences were shared by each donor with her twin than with unrelated donors. V gene usage, even among non-selected out-of-frame TCRbeta clonotypes, was reported to be markedly more similar within twin pairs than between unrelated donors. Independent studies were stated to be required to validate the proposed role of the TCRalpha J segment in MHC recognition during thymic selection.

V loses 7 bases of germline sequence and J loses 0 bases, and the interval between the two ends is 13 bases. From the cysteine through the phenylalanine, the CDR3 covers 14 amino acids. Left in the record is the CDR3 DNA by itself, 42 bases read in frame from the first base. Via the germline V gene (reference sequence), CDR1 is DFQATT and CDR2 SNEGSKA. Donors were six healthy women forming three monozygous twin pairs. All three twin pairs had been reared together, and it was thought likely that the same infectious agents and vaccines had been met by these twin pairs. RNA was isolated from peripheral blood mononuclear cells and used to prepare TCR cDNA libraries. The method was 5' RACE. Sequencing instrument: Illumina Genome Analyzer IIx. RNA-based TCR cDNA libraries were prepared by a previously described protocol with several modifications. To prevent cross-contamination, sample-specific barcodes were introduced on both ends of each TCR cDNA library during cDNA synthesis and amplification. For the original study's pipeline: Between about 85,000 and nearly 550,000 clonotypes were identified per individual, with about 2.2 to 3.6 million CDR3-containing reads per library. Reads with improper barcode index combinations were discarded, after which clonesets were built for each library with the MiTCR software. While assembling CDR3 clonotypes, MiTCR corrected PCR and sequencing errors and either filtered or rescued low-quality reads. Artificial out-of-frame clonotypes were mapped to in-frame sequences, with one indel allowed in the CDR3, and then removed. V and J gene usage similarity between donors was measured as Jensen-Shannon divergence divided by mean entropy. TCRdb reworked the public reads: Q25 trimming with fastp, MiXCR clone assembly, productive beta chains retained. Records with the same CDR3 protein are collapsed into one entry carrying the most frequent genes and DNA. The V and J calls were not made by the authors but by TCRdb's processing. The sample has hundreds of thousands of distinct CDR3 sequences on record, roughly 28% of them singletons. About 6% of the sample is held by the ten biggest clonotypes.

This clonotype originated in a woman between 18 and 55 years old in good health. This chain is built from TRBV20-1 and TRBJ1-3; TRBD1 could be the D gene, as 5 bases match. Sequenced sample: PBMCs. The sequenced DNA: TGCAGTGTACCGACAGCCCTCTCTGGAAACACCATATATTTT. This codes for CSVPTALSGNTIYF.